The source of this T cell receptor beta chain is a study of OX40 agonist ivuxolimab in advanced cancers. Study-level findings and limits: There were also nonresponders showing low normalized T-cell clonal expansion. Relative to CD4+, CD8+ T cells held more expanded clones on average.

The protocol was immunoSEQ multiplex PCR, while the TCRdb copy is restricted to in-frame clones and leaves out a portion. The sample yields roughly 66,000 clones, over 70% seen once. Note on this clone: As yet, its antigen is unknown.

V lost 5 bases to trimming and J lost 6 bases, with 13 bases between them. The CDR3 is 13 amino acids. The V gene's germline CDR1 is SGHAT and CDR2 FQNNGV. The sample consisted of CD4+ or CD8+ T cells sorted from blood, taken in a trial of the OX40 agonist ivuxolimab. The chain has TRBV11-2 and TRBJ1-1; TRBD1 is a possible D gene (6 bases). This clonotype was obtained from an adult with an advanced solid tumor such as melanoma, head and neck, liver or kidney cancer. The CDR3 nucleotides are TGTGCCAGCAGCCCTGAGGGGGAGGCTGAAGCTTTCTTT. Its protein product is CASSPEGEAEAFF.